This T cell receptor beta chain is from a study of blood T cells in healthy people across ages. A second PCR, run for about 6 to 11 cycles, used a sample-barcoded 5' primer plus a J-beta primer mix. Each TCR beta cDNA got a 12-nucleotide random molecular identifier. TCRdb analysed the 5' RACE reads with MiXCR anew, one entry per CDR3 protein. The profile shows roughly 800,000 distinct CDR3 sequences, more than 45% of them singletons. Points on this clonotype: Its target is not known.

Study findings and constraints: Expanded clonotype changes were possibly confounded by unknown donor CMV status.

The authors isolated at least 6 million PBMCs per sample. The TCR originated in a man aged 25-40 years in good health. Source material: blood.

For the CDR3, the DNA is TGTGCCAGCAGCTTAGAGGGGACGCCGGAATCACCCCTCCACTTT. Translated: CASSLEGTPESPLHF. The chain combines TRBV7-9 with TRBJ1-6; tentative D call: TRBD1 (5 bases). The CDR3 length is 15 residues. Deletions cut 1 base from V and 10 bases from J, with 14 bases between. Per germline, CDR1 SEHNR and CDR2 FQNEAQ (reference sequence).